This TCR beta chain was captured by sequencing in a study of lymphopenia after photon versus proton radiotherapy. Profiling relied on immunoSEQ multiplex PCR, and the TCRdb table lists in-frame clones only, not all of them. In the table there are 150,000 to 200,000 clones, around nine tenths of which are singletons. Only a few counts were recorded for this clone. CDR1 and CDR2 from the germline V gene are SGHRS and YFSETQ. The CDR3 loop spans 15 amino acids. Trimming took off 0 bases at V and 5 bases at J, with 11 bases between the two ends. This chain joins TRBV5-1 and TRBJ2-2; D call uncertain. The sample in question was peripheral blood, obtained from a patient treated with photon-based radiotherapy. This receptor was taken from a man in his forties or fifties with gastric cancer. The CDR3 DNA is TGCGCCAGCAGCTTGGCGAGCCCAGATACCGGGGAGCTGTTTTTT. Encoded protein: CASSLASPDTGELFF.